A single TCR beta chain is shown here with its context. Antigen: not known. Both iRepertoire HTBI primers and Arm-PCR of CDR3 regions were used to build the TCR beta libraries. Each CDR3 protein is one row after TCRdb ran MiXCR on the multiplex PCR reads. The data hold approximately 210,000 distinct CDR3 sequences, with 15% to 20% observed a single time. The CDR3 is made up of 15 amino acids. Trimming removed 6 bases from V and 6 bases from J; junction bases left unmatched: 10. The source of the sample is a study of regulatory T cells in long-lasting Graves disease. Study observations and caveats: Those with persistent disease had in common more public clonotypes (roughly 3,000) than new patients (roughly 1,000).

Stated time point: newly diagnosed GD, antithyroid drugs for less than 3 months. There was RNA extracted from PBMCs, and the TCR library was made from it. Sequenced here: peripheral blood mononuclear cells (PBMCs), sampled at new diagnosis, from a patient treated with antithyroid drugs. The sequence came from a female donor with Graves disease. This chain joins TRBV12-3 or TRBV12-4 and TRBJ2-3; 9 bases align to TRBD2. CDR3 loop: CASSPKGLASDTQYF. DNA of the CDR3: TGTGCCAGCAGCCCCAAGGGACTAGCCTCGGATACGCAGTATTTT.